A selection of T cell receptor beta chains follows, all from one sample in a study of cytomegalovirus exposure and HLA in healthy donors. Assay: immunoSEQ multiplex PCR; the TCRdb copy retains only in-frame clones and omits some. The sample holds about 160,000 clones; roughly 79% are singletons and the top ten take 1.5% to 1.7%. Sequenced input: PBMCs. Receptors originate from a man aged 35 to 55 in good health and CMV-seronegative. CDR3s include the opening cysteine and the closing phenylalanine or tryptophan. Each record gives: J gene, V gene, clone size, D gene, CDR3 protein, CDR3 DNA. A D gene is named only where the DNA matches it firmly. Not all rows give a size; the values are once, few, many and, for expanded clones, a class.

J gene: TRBJ1-2; V gene: TRBV5-1; clone size: NA; D gene: NA; CDR3 protein: CASSPDSPNYGYTF; CDR3 DNA: TGCGCCAGCAGCCCGGACAGCCCTAACTATGGCTACACCTTC
J gene: TRBJ1-2; V gene: TRBV7-2; clone size: few; D gene: NA; CDR3 protein: CASSLGHANYGYTF; CDR3 DNA: TGTGCCAGCAGCTTAGGACATGCGAACTATGGCTACACCTTC
J gene: TRBJ1-4; V gene: TRBV7-9; clone size: NA; D gene: NA; CDR3 protein: CASSPGTGATNEKLFF; CDR3 DNA: TGTGCCAGCAGCCCAGGGACGGGAGCAACTAATGAAAAACTGTTTTTT
J gene: TRBJ1-5; V gene: TRBV21-1; clone size: NA; D gene: NA; CDR3 protein: CASSKVRRWGNQPQHF; CDR3 DNA: TGTGCCAGCAGCAAAGTTCGGCGGTGGGGCAATCAGCCCCAGCATTTT
J gene: TRBJ1-2; V gene: TRBV6-1; clone size: few; D gene: NA; CDR3 protein: CASRGGGAGNYGYTF; CDR3 DNA: TGTGCCAGCCGGGGGGGTGGGGCCGGTAATTATGGCTACACCTTC
J gene: TRBJ1-2; V gene: TRBV7-3; clone size: NA; D gene: TRBD1; CDR3 protein: CASSLVGTGVVLDGYTF; CDR3 DNA: TGTGCCAGCAGCCTGGTAGGGACAGGGGTTGTTTTGGATGGCTACACCTTC
J gene: TRBJ1-5; V gene: TRBV7-8; clone size: few; D gene: NA; CDR3 protein: CASSPVNQPQHF; CDR3 DNA: TGTGCCAGCAGCCCAGTCAATCAGCCCCAGCATTTT
J gene: TRBJ1-4; V gene: TRBV7-9; clone size: NA; D gene: NA; CDR3 protein: CASSRGPAATNEKLFF; CDR3 DNA: TGTGCCAGCAGCCGAGGGCCAGCGGCAACTAATGAAAAACTGTTTTTT
J gene: TRBJ2-1; V gene: TRBV15; clone size: NA; D gene: TRBD2; CDR3 protein: CATSPTSGSNNEQFF; CDR3 DNA: TGTGCCACCAGCCCGACTAGCGGGAGCAACAATGAGCAGTTCTTC
J gene: TRBJ1-1; V gene: TRBV5-1; clone size: few; D gene: NA; CDR3 protein: CASSLTGRDTEAFF; CDR3 DNA: TGCGCCAGCAGCCTGACAGGTAGGGACACTGAAGCTTTCTTT
J gene: TRBJ2-1; V gene: TRBV28; clone size: once; D gene: NA; CDR3 protein: CASIGGSSYNEQFF; CDR3 DNA: TGTGCCAGTATCGGAGGTAGCTCCTACAATGAGCAGTTCTTC
J gene: TRBJ1-3; V gene: TRBV5-1; clone size: NA; D gene: NA; CDR3 protein: CASRSGMEEFSGNTIYF; CDR3 DNA: TGCGCCAGCAGATCGGGGATGGAGGAATTCTCTGGAAACACCATATATTTT
J gene: TRBJ1-4; V gene: TRBV6-1; clone size: NA; D gene: NA; CDR3 protein: CASSAQGVATNEKLFF; CDR3 DNA: TGTGCCAGCAGTGCCCAAGGAGTCGCAACTAATGAAAAACTGTTTTTT
J gene: TRBJ1-5; V gene: TRBV28; clone size: NA; D gene: TRBD1; CDR3 protein: CASSRWTGGGLNQPQHF; CDR3 DNA: TGTGCCAGCAGCCGGTGGACAGGGGGGGGCCTCAATCAGCCCCAGCATTTT
J gene: TRBJ1-1; V gene: TRBV28; clone size: NA; D gene: NA; CDR3 protein: CASSFGQFGEAFF; CDR3 DNA: TGTGCCAGCAGTTTCGGACAGTTCGGCGAAGCTTTCTTT
J gene: TRBJ2-2; V gene: TRBV5-1; clone size: NA; D gene: NA; CDR3 protein: CASRNRTNTGELFF; CDR3 DNA: TGCGCCAGCCGGAACAGGACGAACACCGGGGAGCTGTTTTTT
J gene: TRBJ2-7; V gene: TRBV28; clone size: few; D gene: NA; CDR3 protein: CASQGTASSYEQYF; CDR3 DNA: TGTGCCAGCCAGGGGACGGCAAGCTCCTACGAGCAGTACTTC
J gene: TRBJ1-1; V gene: TRBV29-1; clone size: once; D gene: NA; CDR3 protein: CSVGPNENTEAFF; CDR3 DNA: TGCAGCGTTGGGCCCAATGAAAACACTGAAGCTTTCTTT
J gene: TRBJ2-1; V gene: TRBV18; clone size: NA; D gene: NA; CDR3 protein: CASSRDNNEQFF; CDR3 DNA: TGTGCCAGCTCACGGGACAACAATGAGCAGTTCTTC
J gene: TRBJ1-2; V gene: TRBV29-1; clone size: NA; D gene: NA; CDR3 protein: CSVVLGMDSPNYGYTF; CDR3 DNA: TGCAGCGTTGTCCTCGGGATGGACAGTCCTAACTATGGCTACACCTTC
J gene: TRBJ2-7; V gene: TRBV7-9; clone size: NA; D gene: NA; CDR3 protein: CASSPRTAAYEQYF; CDR3 DNA: TGTGCCAGCAGCCCTAGGACAGCAGCCTACGAGCAGTACTTC
J gene: TRBJ2-7; V gene: TRBV6-5; clone size: NA; D gene: NA; CDR3 protein: CASRSDAGGAYEQYF; CDR3 DNA: TGTGCCAGCAGGTCGGACGCCGGCGGGGCTTACGAGCAGTACTTC